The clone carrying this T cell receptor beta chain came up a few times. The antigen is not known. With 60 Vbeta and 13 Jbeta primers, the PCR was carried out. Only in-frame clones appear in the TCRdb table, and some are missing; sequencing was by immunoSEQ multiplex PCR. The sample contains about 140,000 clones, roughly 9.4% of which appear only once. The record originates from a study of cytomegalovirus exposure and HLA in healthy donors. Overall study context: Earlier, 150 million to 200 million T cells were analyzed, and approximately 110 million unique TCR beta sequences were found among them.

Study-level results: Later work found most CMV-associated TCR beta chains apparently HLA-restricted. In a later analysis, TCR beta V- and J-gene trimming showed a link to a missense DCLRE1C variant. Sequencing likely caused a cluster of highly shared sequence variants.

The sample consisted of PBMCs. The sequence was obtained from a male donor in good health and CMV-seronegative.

The CDR3 loop is CASSLRDWRGPTDTQYF. The CDR3 DNA sequence: TGTGCCAGCAGTTTACGAGACTGGCGGGGACCCACAGATACGCAGTATTTT. The rearrangement uses TRBV27 and TRBJ2-3; D is possibly TRBD2 (6 bases). The CDR3 runs to 17 residues. Germline assignment: CDR1 MNHEY and CDR2 SMNVEV (reference sequence). Deletions cut 2 bases from V and 2 bases from J, with 17 bases between.